A single sample is the source of the 29 T cell receptor beta chains below, sequenced in a study of human T cells and chemical hapten exposure. Time point of the sample: patch test 3, about 24 weeks after DPC sensitization. Treatment described: therapeutic diphenylcyclopropenone sensitization with weekly scalp DPC. In TCRdb, the RACE reads were re-called with MiXCR into one record per CDR3 protein. The table shows about 170,000 distinct CDR3 sequences, with around 30% occurring only once. This specimen was whole blood, taken in connection with sensitization to the hapten diphenylcyclopropenone (DPC). These receptors were obtained from a woman aged 18-35 years with alopecia areata. Some clones in this sample may be carry-over from other donors' samples.

This clonotype has a handful of counts. The chain uses TRBV12-3 or TRBV12-4 and TRBJ1-5, with TRBD1 identical over 8 bases. The CDR3 is 13 residues long. The V segment lost 6 bases and the J segment 7 bases; nucleotides outside the gene matches: 5. CDR3 residues: CASSHTGGQPQHF. Written as DNA, the CDR3 is TGTGCCAGCAGCCATACAGGGGGACAGCCCCAGCATTTT.

The chain uses TRBV29-1 and TRBJ2-7, with a tentative D call TRBD1 (5 bases). V shed 7 bases and J shed 4 bases, with 14 bases lying between them. The CDR3 contains 12 residues. CDR1 and CDR2 from the germline V gene are SQVTM and ANQGSEA. CDR3 in amino acids: CSAQGWGYEQYF. In nucleotides, the CDR3 is TGCAGCGCTCAGGGTTGGGGTTACGAGCAGTACTTC.

This chain uses TRBV24-1 with TRBJ1-2; no definite D call. The CDR3 consists of 13 residues. V dropped 6 bases and J dropped 4 bases, with 11 bases sitting between them. Germline V CDR1 and CDR2: KGHDR, SFDVKD. The CDR3 is CATSTDASYGYTF. CDR3 nucleotides: TGTGCCACCAGTACGGACGCGAGCTATGGCTACACCTTC.

Comments on this clonotype: At one boundary the junction diverges from the germline segment, which might be a read error. The V call is TRBV12-5, the J call TRBJ2-1; perhaps D is TRBD1 or TRBD2 (5 bases each). Per the germline V gene, CDR1 is LGHNT and CDR2 is FRNRAP. The CDR3 loop spans 13 amino acids. CDR3 bases: TGTGCTAGTGGTATCCCGGGACGTCCCAACCCCGTCTTC. It translates to CASGIPGRPNPVF. Full variable domain (remainder filled in from reference TRBV12-5 and TRBJ2-1): DARVTQTPRHKVTEMGQEVTMRCQPILGHNTVFWYRQTMMQGLELLAYFRNRAPLDDSGMPKDRFSAEMPDATLATLKIQPSEPRDSAVYFCASGIPGRPNPVFGPGTRLTVL.

J is TRBJ2-2 and V is TRBV12-3 or TRBV12-4; TRBD2 matches at 10 bases. V lost 5 bases and J lost 5; bases outside the gene matches: 5. This CDR3 is 15 amino acids long. CDR3 sequence (DNA): TGTGCCAGCAGTCCTAGCGGGGGTATTACCGGGGAGCTGTTTTTT. Residues: CASSPSGGITGELFF.

The chain has TRBV7-9 and TRBJ2-1; the match to TRBD1 covers 10 bases. The germline V gene has CDR1 SEHNR and CDR2 FQNEAQ (reference sequence). The CDR3 consists of 14 residues. The V and J ends lost 1 base and 6 bases, in that order; junction bases with no gene match: 0. The CDR3 DNA reads TGTGCCAGCAGCTTAGGGACAGGGGGCAATGAGCAGTTCTTC. Its translation: CASSLGTGGNEQFF.

The rearrangement links TRBV7-3 to TRBJ2-3; D is undetermined. The CDR3 contains 14 residues. The ends were cut back, 8 bases at V and 3 bases at J, with 15 bases in the middle. Germline CDR1 and CDR2: SGHTA and FQGTGA. The CDR3 DNA follows: TGTGCCAGCGGTAGTTTTGGGCCTACAGATACGCAGTATTTT. As protein: CASGSFGPTDTQYF.

The chain uses TRBV4-2 and TRBJ1-5, with 8 bases fitting TRBD1. CDR1 is LGHNA and CDR2 is YNFKEQ in the germline V gene. This CDR3 contains 15 residues. V shed 0 bases, J shed 7 bases, and the junction held 5 bases outside the gene matches. CDR3 DNA sequence: TGTGCCAGCAGCCAAGAGTCAGGGGGCGGACAGCCCCAGCATTTT. Translation gives CASSQESGGGQPQHF.

This chain uses TRBV6-6 with TRBJ2-7; D perhaps matches TRBD1 (6 bases). Trimming took 0 bases from V and 3 from J, leaving 12 bases between them. CDR1 MNHNY and CDR2 SVGAGI come from the germline V gene (reference sequence). The CDR3 sequence is 15 residues long. The CDR3, as DNA: TGTGCCAGCAGTTACTCTGGCAGGGGAGTCTACGAGCAGTACTTC. Protein product: CASSYSGRGVYEQYF.

This sequence joins TRBV29-1 and TRBJ2-7; D is unresolved. Looked up from germline, CDR1 is SQVTM and CDR2 is ANQGSEA. V lost 4 bases to trimming and J lost 6 bases, with 13 bases between them. This CDR3 region has 12 residues. CDR3 amino acids: CSVGPGSSEQYF. The CDR3 DNA reads TGCAGCGTTGGGCCCGGGTCAAGCGAGCAGTACTTC.

This clonotype turned up a few times. The chain has TRBV6-2 or TRBV6-3 and TRBJ2-7; D could derive from TRBD1 or TRBD2 (5 bases each). The germline V gene encodes CDR1 MNHEY and CDR2 SVGEGT. V was trimmed by 6 bases and J by 2 bases, leaving 8 bases between them. The CDR3 has 12 residues. CDR3 coding DNA: TGTGCCAGCAGCCGGGACGCCTACGAGCAGTACTTC. Its translation is CASSRDAYEQYF.

This clonotype occurred a few times. The DNA of the CDR3 is TGTGCCTGGAGTGTACAAGCGGGAGGCTCAGATACGCAGTATTTT. This gives the protein CAWSVQAGGSDTQYF. The chain combines TRBV30 with TRBJ2-3; 9 bases map to TRBD2. The germline V gene has CDR1 GTSNPN and CDR2 SVGIG (reference sequence). J lost 4 bases, V lost 0 bases, and 5 bases had no gene match. This CDR3 spans 15 amino acids.

Only a few counts were recorded for this clonotype. The chain recombines TRBV29-1 with TRBJ2-5; 10 nucleotides match TRBD2. This CDR3 is built from 16 residues. CDR1 SQVTM and CDR2 ANQGSEA come from the germline V gene. The V and J ends lost 1 base and 5 bases, in that order; junction bases with no gene match: 10. CDR3 in amino acids: CSVEAPLAGVQETQYF. The CDR3 bases are TGCAGCGTTGAAGCTCCGCTAGCGGGAGTGCAGGAGACCCAGTACTTC.

This clonotype was detected only a few times. The rearrangement uses TRBV29-1 and TRBJ1-1; D is unresolved. The length of the CDR3 is 12 residues. V was pared by 0 bases and J by 6 bases, with 8 bases between. In germline, CDR1 is SQVTM, CDR2 ANQGSEA. Here the CDR3 reads CSVEERNAEAFF. The CDR3 DNA is TGCAGCGTTGAAGAAAGAAACGCTGAAGCTTTCTTT.

This clonotype has just a few counts. The chain is built from TRBV5-6 and TRBJ1-2, with 8 positions matching TRBD1. The V gene end was trimmed by 3 bases and the J gene end by 4 bases; junction bases not matched to a gene: 5. The germline CDR1 and CDR2 sequences are SGHDT and YYEEEE. This CDR3 region has 14 residues. The CDR3 region has the DNA TGTGCCAGCAGCTCGGGACAGGCCCCCTATGGCTACACCTTC. The encoded protein is CASSSGQAPYGYTF.

The chain couples TRBV15 to TRBJ2-7, with TRBD1 matching over 9 bases. V shed 3 bases, J shed 2 bases, and the junction held 5 bases outside the gene matches. Germline V gene lookup returns CDR1 LNHNV and CDR2 YYDKDF (reference sequence). The CDR3 is made up of 15 amino acids. Written as DNA, the CDR3 is TGTGCCACCAGCAGGACAGGGGGTCCTGCCTACGAGCAGTACTTC. Translation: CATSRTGGPAYEQYF.

The rearrangement links TRBV10-2 to TRBJ2-1, with 11 bases lining up with TRBD2. In germline, CDR1 is WSHSY, CDR2 SAAADI. V lost 3 bases, J lost 1 base, and 2 bases stayed unmatched. The CDR3 consists of 16 residues. This chain's CDR3 is CASSDPSGRSYNEQFF. CDR3 in DNA: TGCGCCAGCAGTGACCCTAGCGGGAGGTCCTACAATGAGCAGTTCTTC.

The rearrangement joins TRBV29-1 to TRBJ2-1; D could derive from TRBD1 or TRBD2 (5 bases each). This CDR3 region has 14 residues. V was shortened by 6 bases and J by 7 bases, with 19 bases between the two germline ends. Looked up from germline, CDR1 is SQVTM and CDR2 is ANQGSEA. In DNA, the CDR3 is TGCAGCGTCATACGGGACCTCGCCCTAAATGAGCAGTTCTTC. Residues: CSVIRDLALNEQFF.

This chain uses TRBV4-2 with TRBJ1-1, with a weak D call TRBD1 (5 bases). This CDR3 is 15 amino acids long. The germline V gene has CDR1 LGHNA and CDR2 YNFKEQ. V was shortened by 5 bases and J by 4 bases, with 17 bases between the two germline ends. CDR3: CASSAGRVYGTEAFF. CDR3 nucleotide sequence: TGTGCCAGCAGCGCGGGACGGGTTTATGGCACTGAAGCTTTCTTT.

The chain has TRBV29-1 and TRBJ1-2; a possible D gene is TRBD1 (6 bases). From germline, CDR1 is SQVTM and CDR2 ANQGSEA. CDR3 length: 13 amino acids. The CDR3 DNA is TGCAGTGATCGGGACACCACTAACTATGGCTACACCTTC. Residues: CSDRDTTNYGYTF.

This clonotype was detected a few times. The CDR3, as DNA: TGCGCCAGCAGCTTGGTGGGGGGGAGGAAAAATGAGCAGTTCTTC. Its translation: CASSLVGGRKNEQFF. The V call is TRBV5-1, the J call TRBJ2-1, with 7 positions matching TRBD2. CDR1 and CDR2 from the germline V gene are SGHRS and YFSETQ. The CDR3 has 15 residues. The V and J ends lost 0 bases and 7 bases, in that order; junction bases with no gene match: 7.

The DNA for the CDR3 is TGCAGTGCTAGAGGACAGGGGGCTAGCAATCAGCCCCAGCATTTT. Translating gives CSARGQGASNQPQHF. This chain links TRBV20-1 with TRBJ1-5, with 10 nucleotides matching TRBD1. CDR3 size: 15 residues. Trimming at V came to 1 base and at J to 0 bases, leaving 0 bases not matched to a gene. CDR1 is DFQATT and CDR2 is SNEGSKA in the germline V gene (reference sequence).

This sequence joins TRBV4-2 and TRBJ2-5, with D possibly being TRBD2 (5 bases). This CDR3 spans 14 amino acids. V dropped 1 base and J dropped 4 bases, with 10 bases sitting between them. Germline values: CDR1 LGHNA, CDR2 YNFKEQ. CDR3 coding DNA: TGTGCCAGCAGCCAAGCCAGCGAGGGAGAGACCCAGTACTTC. This encodes CASSQASEGETQYF.

This chain joins TRBV25-1 and TRBJ2-7; no clear D gene. This CDR3 has 13 amino acids. Germline lookup yields CDR1 MGHDK and CDR2 SYGVNS. V lost 3 bases, J lost 12 bases, and 18 bases lay in between. CDR3 loop: CASSDIMDPRPYF. In DNA, the CDR3 is TGTGCCAGCAGTGATATTATGGATCCTAGGCCGTACTTC.

The rearrangement links TRBV29-1 to TRBJ1-2; a possible D gene is TRBD1 (5 bases). CDR1 SQVTM and CDR2 ANQGSEA come from the germline V gene. The CDR3 runs to 13 residues. Between the trimmed V and J ends, which lost 4 bases and 8 bases, there was a span of 17 bases. CDR3 region: CSVVSGRGKGYTF. The CDR3 bases are TGCAGCGTTGTATCGGGACGAGGGAAGGGCTACACCTTC.

The gene calls are TRBV9 and TRBJ2-5, with TRBD1 identical over 9 bases. The CDR3 covers 13 residues. V lost 4 bases, J lost 5 bases, and 3 bases stayed unmatched. Germline values: CDR1 SGDLS, CDR2 YYNGEE. The CDR3 is CASSPTGGETQYF. The CDR3 coding sequence is TGTGCCAGCAGCCCGACAGGGGGGGAGACCCAGTACTTC.

This clonotype was observed a few times. This chain links TRBV7-3 with TRBJ1-2, with TRBD1 as a possible D gene (6 bases). Germline V gene data show CDR1 as SGHTA and CDR2 as FQGTGA. The CDR3 runs 12 residues. Trimming left V 5 bases short and J 12 bases short, with 16 bases between. CDR3 DNA sequence: TGTGCCAGCAGCAAACCCGGGACAAGACACACCTTC. Its translation: CASSKPGTRHTF.

This clonotype was observed at least ten times. The rearrangement joins TRBV2 to TRBJ2-3; TRBD2 matches 9 bases. V dropped 7 bases and J dropped 5; count of bases not matched to a gene: 10. Germline V gene data show CDR1 as SNHLY and CDR2 as FYNNEI. The CDR3 spans 15 residues. The CDR3 protein is CASKRGGGAKDTQYF. The CDR3, as DNA: TGTGCCAGCAAGCGCGGGGGGGGGGCCAAAGATACGCAGTATTTT.

The chain joins TRBV11-2 to TRBJ2-7; 8 bases are shared with TRBD1. The CDR3 loop spans 15 amino acids. The germline V gene encodes CDR1 SGHAT and CDR2 FQNNGV. J gave up 5 bases and V 4 bases, and 10 bases lay outside the gene matches. CDR3 DNA: TGTGCCAGCAGCTCACTAGACAGGGGCGCTAACGAGCAGTACTTC. Amino acids: CASSSLDRGANEQYF.